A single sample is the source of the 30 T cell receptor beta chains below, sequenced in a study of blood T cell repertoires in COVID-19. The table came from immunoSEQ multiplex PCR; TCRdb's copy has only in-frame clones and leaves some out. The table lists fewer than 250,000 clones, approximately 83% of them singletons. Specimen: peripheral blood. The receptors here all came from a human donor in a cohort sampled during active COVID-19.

The CDR3 DNA reads TGTGCCAGCAGTTCGGACAGGGGAATCACCTACGAGCAGTACTTC. Its translation: CASSSDRGITYEQYF. The V and J genes are TRBV2 and TRBJ2-7, with TRBD1 matching over 9 bases. Germline lookup yields CDR1 SNHLY and CDR2 FYNNEI. This CDR3 is built from 15 residues. With V trimmed by 5 bases and J by 2 bases, 7 bases remained unmatched. The variable domain in full, with the rest retrieved from reference TRBV2 and TRBJ2-7, is EPEVTQTPSHQVTQMGQEVILRCVPISNHLYFYWYRQILGQKVEFLVSFYNNEISEKSEIFDDQFSVERPDGSNFTLKIRSTKLEDSAMYFCASSSDRGITYEQYFGPGTRLTVT.

The chain's CDR3 is CASSPGQSYGYTF. The CDR3 coding sequence is TGTGCCAGCAGCCCAGGACAGTCCTATGGCTACACCTTC. V usage is TRBV6-6 and J usage is TRBJ1-2; D is possibly TRBD1 (6 bases). The CDR3 runs 13 residues. In germline, CDR1 is MNHNY, CDR2 SVGAGI (reference sequence). Between the trimmed V and J ends, which lost 6 bases and 4 bases, there was a span of 12 bases.

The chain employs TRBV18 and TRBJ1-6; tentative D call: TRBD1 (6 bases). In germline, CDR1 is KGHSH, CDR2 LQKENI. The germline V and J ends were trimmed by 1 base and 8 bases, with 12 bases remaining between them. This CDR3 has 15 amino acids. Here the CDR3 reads CASSPQGVEYSPLHF. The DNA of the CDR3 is TGTGCCAGCTCACCACAGGGGGTGGAATATTCACCCCTCCACTTT.

In nucleotides, the CDR3 is TGTGCCAGCAGTCACGCTGGACACCGAGCGTCGGGCACTGAAGCTTTCTTT. Translation: CASSHAGHRASGTEAFF. The chain joins TRBV27 to TRBJ1-1; tentatively, D is TRBD1 (5 bases). The ends were cut back, 5 bases at V and 4 bases at J, with 23 bases in the middle. Germline V lookup: CDR1 MNHEY, CDR2 SMNVEV (reference sequence). The CDR3 length is 17 residues.

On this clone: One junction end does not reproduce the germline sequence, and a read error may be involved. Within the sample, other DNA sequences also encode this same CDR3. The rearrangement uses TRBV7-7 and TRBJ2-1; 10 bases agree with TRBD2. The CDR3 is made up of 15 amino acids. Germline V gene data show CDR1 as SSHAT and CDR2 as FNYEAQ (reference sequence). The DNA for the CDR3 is TGTGCTAGCAGCTCCTCTAGCGGGGGCTACAATGAGCAGTTCTTC. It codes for CASSSSSGGYNEQFF. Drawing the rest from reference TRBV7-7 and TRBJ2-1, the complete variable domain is GAGVSQSPRYKVTKRGQDVTLRCDPISSHATLYWYQQALGQGPEFLTYFNYEAQPDKSGLPSDRFSAERPEGSISTLTIQRTEQRDSAMYRCASSSSSGGYNEQFFGPGTRLTVL.

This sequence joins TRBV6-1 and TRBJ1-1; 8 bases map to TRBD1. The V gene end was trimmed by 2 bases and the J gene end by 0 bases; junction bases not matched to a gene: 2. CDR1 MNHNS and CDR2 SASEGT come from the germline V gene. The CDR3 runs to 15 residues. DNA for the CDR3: TGTGCCAGCAGTGAAAACAGGGGGTTGAACACTGAAGCTTTCTTT. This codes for CASSENRGLNTEAFF.

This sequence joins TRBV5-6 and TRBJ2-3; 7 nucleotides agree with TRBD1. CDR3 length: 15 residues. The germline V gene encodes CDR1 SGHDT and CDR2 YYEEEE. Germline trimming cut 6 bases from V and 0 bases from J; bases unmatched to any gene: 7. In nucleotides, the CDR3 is TGTGCCAGCAAGAGGGGGCTGTCTAGCACAGATACGCAGTATTTT. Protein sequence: CASKRGLSSTDTQYF.

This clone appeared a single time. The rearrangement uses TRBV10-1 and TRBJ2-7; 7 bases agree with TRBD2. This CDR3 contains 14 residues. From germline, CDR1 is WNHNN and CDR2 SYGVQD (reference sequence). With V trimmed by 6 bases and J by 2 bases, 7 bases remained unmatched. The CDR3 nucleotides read TGCGCCAGCAGCCCGACTAGCCGAACCTACGAGCAGTACTTC. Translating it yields CASSPTSRTYEQYF.

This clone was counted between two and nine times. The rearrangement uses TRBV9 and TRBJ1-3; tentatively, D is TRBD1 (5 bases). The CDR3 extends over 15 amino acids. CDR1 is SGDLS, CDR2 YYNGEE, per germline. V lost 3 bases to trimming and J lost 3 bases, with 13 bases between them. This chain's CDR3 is CASSDGGGVGNTIYF. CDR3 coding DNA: TGTGCCAGCAGCGACGGGGGAGGGGTTGGAAACACCATATATTTT. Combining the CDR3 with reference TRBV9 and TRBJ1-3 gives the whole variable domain DSGVTQTPKHLITATGQRVTLRCSPRSGDLSVYWYQQSLDQGLQFLIQYYNGEERAKGNILERFSAQQFPDLHSELNLSSLELGDSALYFCASSDGGGVGNTIYFGEGSWLTVV.

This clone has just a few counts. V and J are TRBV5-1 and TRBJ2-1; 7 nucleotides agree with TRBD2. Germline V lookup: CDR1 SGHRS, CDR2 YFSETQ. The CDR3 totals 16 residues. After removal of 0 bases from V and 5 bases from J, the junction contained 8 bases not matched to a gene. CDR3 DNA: TGCGCCAGCAGCTTGGTATTCGCGGGGGAGCACAATGAGCAGTTCTTC. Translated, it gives CASSLVFAGEHNEQFF.

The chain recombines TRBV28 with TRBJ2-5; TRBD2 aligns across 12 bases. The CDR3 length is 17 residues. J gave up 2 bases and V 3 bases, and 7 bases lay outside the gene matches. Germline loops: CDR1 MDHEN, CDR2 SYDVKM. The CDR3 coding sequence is TGTGCCAGCAGTTTGATTCTCCTAGCGGGAGGGCAAGAGACCCAGTACTTC. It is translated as CASSLILLAGGQETQYF.

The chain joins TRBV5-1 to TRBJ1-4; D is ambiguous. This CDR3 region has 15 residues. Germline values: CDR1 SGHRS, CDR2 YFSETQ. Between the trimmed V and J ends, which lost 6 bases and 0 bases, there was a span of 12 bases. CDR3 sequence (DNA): TGCGCCAGCAACACAGAGGGTGCAACTAATGAAAAACTGTTTTTT. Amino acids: CASNTEGATNEKLFF.

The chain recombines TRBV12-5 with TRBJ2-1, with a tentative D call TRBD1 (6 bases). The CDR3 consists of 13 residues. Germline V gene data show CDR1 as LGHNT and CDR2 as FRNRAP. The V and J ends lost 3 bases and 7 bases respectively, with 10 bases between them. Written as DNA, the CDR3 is TGTGCTAGTGGTTTTGATCAGGGGAATGAGCAGTTCTTC. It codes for CASGFDQGNEQFF.

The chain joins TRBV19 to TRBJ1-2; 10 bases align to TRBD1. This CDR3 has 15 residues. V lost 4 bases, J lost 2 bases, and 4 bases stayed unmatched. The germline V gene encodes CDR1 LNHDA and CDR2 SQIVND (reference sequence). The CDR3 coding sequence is TGTGCCAGTAGTAGGACAGGGGGTTTCAACTATGGCTACACCTTC. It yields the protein CASSRTGGFNYGYTF.

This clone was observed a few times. The CDR3 is CASLRGAGTGELFF. The CDR3 nucleotides are TGTGCCTCTTTACGGGGGGCAGGTACCGGGGAGCTGTTTTTT. The rearrangement uses TRBV19 and TRBJ2-2; D is possibly TRBD2 (7 bases). V lost 11 bases, J lost 5 bases, and 18 bases lay in between. Germline V lookup: CDR1 LNHDA, CDR2 SQIVND (reference sequence). CDR3 length: 14 residues. Together with reference TRBV19 and TRBJ2-2, the CDR3 gives the full variable domain: DGGITQSPKYLFRKEGQNVTLSCEQNLNHDAMYWYRQDPGQGLRLIYYSQIVNDFQKGDIAEGYSVSREKKESFPLTVTSAQKNPTAFYLCASLRGAGTGELFFGEGSRLTVL.

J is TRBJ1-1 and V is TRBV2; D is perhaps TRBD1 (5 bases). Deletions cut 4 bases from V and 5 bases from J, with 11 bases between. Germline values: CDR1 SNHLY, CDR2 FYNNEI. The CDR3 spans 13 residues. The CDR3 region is CASSVRGGTEAFF. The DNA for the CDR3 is TGTGCCAGCAGTGTTCGGGGGGGAACTGAAGCTTTCTTT.

CDR3 bases: TGTGCCAGCAGCGTAGGGGGACTAGCTAGGGAGACCCAGTACTTC. Amino acid sequence: CASSVGGLARETQYF. This sequence joins TRBV9 and TRBJ2-5; 9 bases map to TRBD2. Germline CDR1 and CDR2: SGDLS and YYNGEE. The ends lost 0 bases at V and 5 bases at J; junction bases unmatched: 5. The CDR3 extends over 15 amino acids.

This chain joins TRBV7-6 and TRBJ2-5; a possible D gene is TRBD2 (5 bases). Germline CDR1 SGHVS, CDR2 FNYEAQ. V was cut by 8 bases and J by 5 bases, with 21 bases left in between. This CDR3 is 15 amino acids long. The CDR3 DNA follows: TGTGCCAGCTCCCGAGGGATGCCCAATGGGGAGACCCAGTACTTC. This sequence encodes CASSRGMPNGETQYF. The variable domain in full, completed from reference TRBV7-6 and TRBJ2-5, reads GAGVSQSPRYKVTKRGQDVALRCDPISGHVSLYWYRQALGQGPEFLTYFNYEAQQDKSGLPNDRFSAERPEGSISTLTIQRTEQRDSAMYRCASSRGMPNGETQYFGPGTRLLVL.

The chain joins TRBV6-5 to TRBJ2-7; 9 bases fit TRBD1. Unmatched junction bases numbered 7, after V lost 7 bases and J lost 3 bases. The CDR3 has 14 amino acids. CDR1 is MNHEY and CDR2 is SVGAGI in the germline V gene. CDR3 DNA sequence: TGTGCCAGCACCTTGGACAGGGGTAGCTACGAGCAGTACTTC. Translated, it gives CASTLDRGSYEQYF.

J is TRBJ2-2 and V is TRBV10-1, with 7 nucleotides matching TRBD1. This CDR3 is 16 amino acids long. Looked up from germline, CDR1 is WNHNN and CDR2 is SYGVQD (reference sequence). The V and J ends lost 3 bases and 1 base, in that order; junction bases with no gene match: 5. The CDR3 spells CASSDRDRRNTGELFF. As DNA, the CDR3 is TGCGCCAGCAGTGACAGGGACAGAAGGAACACCGGGGAGCTGTTTTTT.

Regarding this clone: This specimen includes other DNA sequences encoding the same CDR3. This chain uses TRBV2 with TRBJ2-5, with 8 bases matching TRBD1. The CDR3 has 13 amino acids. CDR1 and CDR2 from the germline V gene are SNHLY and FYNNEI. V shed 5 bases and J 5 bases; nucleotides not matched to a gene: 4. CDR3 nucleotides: TGTGCCAGCAGTTTGGACAGGGAGGAGACCCAGTACTTC. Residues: CASSLDREETQYF.

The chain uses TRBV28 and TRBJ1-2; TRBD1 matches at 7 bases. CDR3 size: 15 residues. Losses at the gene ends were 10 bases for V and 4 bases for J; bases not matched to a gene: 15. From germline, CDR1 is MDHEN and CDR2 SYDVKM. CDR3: CATSLEGANLYGYTF. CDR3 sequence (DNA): TGTGCCACGTCGCTGGAGGGGGCGAATCTCTATGGCTACACCTTC.

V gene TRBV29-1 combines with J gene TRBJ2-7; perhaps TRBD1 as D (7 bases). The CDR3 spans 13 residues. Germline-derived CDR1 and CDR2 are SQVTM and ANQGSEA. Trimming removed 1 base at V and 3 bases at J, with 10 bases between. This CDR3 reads CSVEGQGGYEQYF. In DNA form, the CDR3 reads TGCAGCGTTGAAGGGCAGGGGGGCTACGAGCAGTACTTC.

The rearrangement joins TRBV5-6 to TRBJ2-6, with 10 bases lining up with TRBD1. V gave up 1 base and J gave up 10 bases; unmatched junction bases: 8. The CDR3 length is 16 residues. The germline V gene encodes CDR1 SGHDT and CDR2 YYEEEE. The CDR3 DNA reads TGTGCCAGCAGCTTGATGCGGGACAGGGGAAAAAACGTCCTGACTTTC. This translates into CASSLMRDRGKNVLTF.

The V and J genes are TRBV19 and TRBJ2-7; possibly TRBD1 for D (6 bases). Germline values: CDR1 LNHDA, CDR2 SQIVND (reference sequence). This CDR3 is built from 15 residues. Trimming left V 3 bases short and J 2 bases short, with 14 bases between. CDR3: CASSMVGQLTYEQYF. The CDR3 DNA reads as TGTGCCAGTAGTATGGTTGGACAGCTTACCTACGAGCAGTACTTC.

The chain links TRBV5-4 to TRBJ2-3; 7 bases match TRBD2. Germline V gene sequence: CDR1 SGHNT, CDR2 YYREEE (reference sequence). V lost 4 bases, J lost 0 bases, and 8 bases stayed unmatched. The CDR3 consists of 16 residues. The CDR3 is CASSIKTGGSTDTQYF. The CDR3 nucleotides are TGTGCCAGCAGCATTAAGACGGGGGGAAGCACAGATACGCAGTATTTT.

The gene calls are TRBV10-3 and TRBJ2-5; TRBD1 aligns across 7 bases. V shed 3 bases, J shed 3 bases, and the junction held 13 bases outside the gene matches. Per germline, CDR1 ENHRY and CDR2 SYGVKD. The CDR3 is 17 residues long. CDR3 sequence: CAISDHFKTGKEETQYF. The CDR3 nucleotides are TGTGCCATCAGTGACCACTTTAAGACAGGGAAGGAAGAGACCCAGTACTTC.

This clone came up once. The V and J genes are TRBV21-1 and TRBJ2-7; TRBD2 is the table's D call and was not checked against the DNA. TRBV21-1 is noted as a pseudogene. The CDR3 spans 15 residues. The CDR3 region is CASSLAGTSGYEQYF. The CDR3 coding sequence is TGTGCCAGCAGCCTAGCGGGGACTAGCGGCTACGAGCAGTACTTC.

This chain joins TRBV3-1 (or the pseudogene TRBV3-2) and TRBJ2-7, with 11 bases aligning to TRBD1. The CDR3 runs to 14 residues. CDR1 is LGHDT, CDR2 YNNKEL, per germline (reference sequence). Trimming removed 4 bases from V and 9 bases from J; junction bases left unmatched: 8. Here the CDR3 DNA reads TGTGCCAGCAGCCTCGGGACAGGGGGGAATGGGCAGTACTTC. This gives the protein CASSLGTGGNGQYF.

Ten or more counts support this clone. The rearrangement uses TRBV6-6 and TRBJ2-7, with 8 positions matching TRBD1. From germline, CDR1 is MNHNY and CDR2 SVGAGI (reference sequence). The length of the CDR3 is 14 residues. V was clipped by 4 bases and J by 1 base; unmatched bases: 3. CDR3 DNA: TGTGCCAGCAGTTGGACAGGGATATCCTACGAGCAGTACTTC. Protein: CASSWTGISYEQYF.